This T cell receptor beta chain was recorded in a study of blood T cell repertoires in COVID-19 (dated by TCRdb to 2020 to 2021). About the study as a whole: Samples covering the acute and convalescent phases of COVID-19 were provided by collaborators in the United States, Italy and Spain. The samples were drawn from two sources: the first 160 participants of the ongoing ImmuneRACE study, and 1,000 to 1,500 subjects contributed by 6 global collaborators. Where available, HLA class I and class II types were taken from metadata supplied by the sample provider and were not determined by assay-based typing. The material from the prospective study consisted of cDNA or gDNA derived from T cells, B-cell-depleted T cells, or PBMCs. The dataset comprised deeply sampled blood TCRbeta repertoires from subjects exposed to, actively infected with, or recovered from COVID-19. Nearly every sample came with metadata listing a de-identified subject ID, COVID-19 status, age in years and sex. The repertoires were made available in a free public database intended to serve as a resource for research on the immune response to SARS-CoV-2. Paper-wide results and their limitations: Clinical and demographic metadata were provided uncurated, with the amount varying by source and participant.

Remarks on this clone: Its antigen remains unidentified. No qualities accompany the bases; no much larger clone lies one base away.

The cysteine opens and the phenylalanine closes a CDR3 of 12 amino acids. Only the CDR3 DNA is retained, 36 bases long and in frame from the first base. The germline V gene (reference sequence) specifies LNHDA as CDR1 and SQIVND as CDR2. V is shortened by 5 bases, J by 6 bases, and the region joining them spans 11 bases. In the prospective study, participants were roughly 18 to 95 years old, resided in 24 geographic areas of the United States, and were enrolled through a virtual design. Cohort assignment in the prospective study relied on participant-reported clinical history from a screening survey and a study questionnaire. ImmuneRACE Cohort 3 recovered participants were defined by two consecutive negative NP/OP PCR tests, healthcare professional clearance, or symptom resolution. Each participant in the prospective study had whole blood, serum and a nasopharyngeal or oropharyngeal swab collected by mobile phlebotomists. Participants in the prospective study had the option to provide additional blood draws and questionnaires over an approximately 2-month period. Before DNA extraction, prospective study blood samples were shipped either frozen or at room temperature.

TCRbeta CDR3 regions were amplified from genomic DNA by means of the immunoSEQ Assay, a bias-controlled multiplex PCR. In the paper's pipeline: The number of nucleated cells in each sample was estimated by amplification of reference gene primers within the assay. Sequence reads were collapsed and filtered to measure the absolute abundance of every unique TCRbeta CDR3 rearrangement. For each sample, productive Simpson clonality was calculated as the square root of Simpson's diversity index over productive rearrangements. TCRdb holds this immuneACCESS table with in-frame rearrangements only. Some clones are missing; in checked studies, unresolved V genes explain under half, and the rest has no known cause. V and J calls plus clone size are reproduced from that table; the DNA served to infer D and trimming. This sample comprises approximately 500,000 clones, around nine tenths of them detected only once. The ten largest account for 1.8% of the sample.

The receptor was derived from a woman aged 40 to 50 who had recovered from COVID-19. The chain is assembled from TRBV19 and TRBJ2-7; TRBD2 is possibly the D segment (5 matching bases). Material: PBMCs or T cells enriched from blood (not recorded which). The DNA reads TGTGCCAGTAGTCGGGGTTCTAGCGAGCAGTACTTC. It is translated as CASSRGSSEQYF.